These T cell receptor beta chains were read from a single sample in a study of regulatory T cells in long-lasting Graves disease. TCRdb fed the multiplex PCR reads into MiXCR, producing one record per CDR3 protein. Of around 250,000 distinct CDR3 sequences in the sample, approximately 18% were seen once. The data were also submitted as part of a second study, on T cells in Graves' hyperthyroidism and ophthalmopathy.

The sample here was peripheral blood mononuclear cells (PBMCs), taken at new diagnosis, from a patient treated with antithyroid drugs. All receptors derive from a young woman with Graves disease. Both conserved end residues are part of each CDR3. The order of the fields is CDR3 protein, CDR3 DNA, V gene, clone size, D gene, J gene. D genes are given only for firm matches. Some rows have no size entry. The others give once, few or many, or a class for an expanded clone.

CDR3 protein: CASSQGGDPAFF
CDR3 DNA: TGCGCCAGCAGCCAGGGTGGGGATCCGGCTTTCTTT
V gene: TRBV4-1
clone size: .
D gene: .
J gene: TRBJ1-1

CDR3 protein: CASSPPEANTEAFF
CDR3 DNA: TGTGCCAGCTCACCGCCCGAAGCGAACACTGAAGCTTTCTTT
V gene: TRBV18
clone size: many
D gene: .
J gene: TRBJ1-1

CDR3 protein: CASTKVYLAAGELFF
CDR3 DNA: TGTGCCAGCACCAAAGTTTACCTAGCCGCCGGGGAGCTGTTTTTT
V gene: TRBV12-3/TRBV12-4
clone size: many
D gene: .
J gene: TRBJ2-2

CDR3 protein: CASSYSQGLSYEQYF
CDR3 DNA: TGTGCCAGCAGTTACTCACAGGGCCTATCCTACGAGCAGTACTTC
V gene: TRBV6-5
clone size: .
D gene: .
J gene: TRBJ2-7

CDR3 protein: CASSSIGWGTNEKLFF
CDR3 DNA: TGTGCCAGCAGCTCCATCGGGTGGGGAACTAATGAAAAACTGTTTTTT
V gene: TRBV6-1
clone size: .
D gene: .
J gene: TRBJ1-4

CDR3 protein: CASSSTGFQHF
CDR3 DNA: TGTGCCAGCAGCTCAACAGGTTTCCAGCATTTT
V gene: TRBV5-8
clone size: many
D gene: .
J gene: TRBJ1-5

CDR3 protein: CASSPRGAGTGELFF
CDR3 DNA: TGCGCCAGCAGTCCACGGGGAGCGGGCACCGGGGAGCTGTTTTTT
V gene: TRBV10-1
clone size: many
D gene: .
J gene: TRBJ2-2

CDR3 protein: CSARGAGNLDEQYF
CDR3 DNA: TGCAGTGCTAGAGGAGCAGGGAATCTCGACGAGCAGTACTTC
V gene: TRBV20-1
clone size: many
D gene: .
J gene: TRBJ2-7

CDR3 protein: CSAPTFGFPETQYF
CDR3 DNA: TGCAGTGCTCCAACATTCGGGTTCCCCGAGACCCAGTACTTC
V gene: TRBV20-1
clone size: many
D gene: .
J gene: TRBJ2-5

CDR3 protein: CASSVSLGSNQPQHF
CDR3 DNA: TGTGCCAGCAGTGTATCTCTTGGGAGCAATCAGCCCCAGCATTTT
V gene: TRBV2
clone size: many
D gene: .
J gene: TRBJ1-5

CDR3 protein: CASSHDGALPYEQYF
CDR3 DNA: TGTGCCAGCAGCCATGACGGGGCGCTCCCCTACGAGCAGTACTTC
V gene: TRBV4-2
clone size: few
D gene: .
J gene: TRBJ2-7

CDR3 protein: CASSWVGGTEAFF
CDR3 DNA: TGTGCCAGTAGTTGGGTGGGGGGCACTGAAGCTTTCTTT
V gene: TRBV19
clone size: few
D gene: .
J gene: TRBJ1-1

CDR3 protein: CASSGGSRGLGNQPQHF
CDR3 DNA: TGTGCCAGCAGTGGGGGAAGCCGAGGGTTGGGCAATCAGCCCCAGCATTTT
V gene: TRBV25-1
clone size: many
D gene: .
J gene: TRBJ1-5

CDR3 protein: CARLPSGQGLGEAQYF
CDR3 DNA: TGTGCCAGACTCCCCTCGGGACAGGGACTTGGCGAGGCCCAGTACTTC
V gene: TRBV2
clone size: many
D gene: TRBD1
J gene: TRBJ2-5

CDR3 protein: CASSQGTGGNTGELFF
CDR3 DNA: TGTGCCAGCAGCCAGGGGACAGGGGGCAACACCGGGGAGCTGTTTTTT
V gene: TRBV14
clone size: .
D gene: TRBD1
J gene: TRBJ2-2